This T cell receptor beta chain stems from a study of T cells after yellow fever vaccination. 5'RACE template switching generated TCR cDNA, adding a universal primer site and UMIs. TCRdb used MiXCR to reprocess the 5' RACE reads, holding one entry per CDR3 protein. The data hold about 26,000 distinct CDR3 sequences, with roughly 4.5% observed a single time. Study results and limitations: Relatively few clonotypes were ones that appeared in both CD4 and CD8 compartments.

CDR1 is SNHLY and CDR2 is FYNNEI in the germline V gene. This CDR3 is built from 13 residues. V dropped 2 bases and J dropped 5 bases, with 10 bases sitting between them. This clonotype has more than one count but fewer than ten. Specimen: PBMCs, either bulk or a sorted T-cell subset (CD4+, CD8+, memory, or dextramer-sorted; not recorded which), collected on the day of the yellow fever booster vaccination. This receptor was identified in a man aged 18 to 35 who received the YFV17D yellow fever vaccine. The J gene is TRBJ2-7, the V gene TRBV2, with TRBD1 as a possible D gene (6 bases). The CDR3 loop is CASSEWGPDEQYV. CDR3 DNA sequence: TGTGCCAGCAGTGAATGGGGGCCCGACGAGCAGTACGTC.